This is a list of T cell receptor beta chains from one sample in a study of T cells in localized non-small cell lung cancer. The protocol was immunoSEQ multiplex PCR, while the TCRdb copy is restricted to in-frame clones and leaves out a portion. The sample has tens of thousands of clones, about 90% seen once. The sample was peripheral blood, taken before any cancer treatment. Receptors were obtained from a man between 40 and 70 years old with stage I squamous cell lung carcinoma. CDR3s include the opening cysteine and the closing phenylalanine or tryptophan. A D gene is named only where the DNA matches it firmly. Some rows mark clone size as missing; the rest say once, few, many or name a class of expanded clone.

D,size,V,J,CDR3,DNA
.,.,TRBV28,TRBJ2-3,CASSPGSTDTQYF,TGTGCCAGCAGCCCGGGGAGCACAGATACGCAGTATTTT
.,.,TRBV5-1,TRBJ2-4,CASSLVQGLAKNIQYF,TGCGCCAGCAGCTTGGTACAGGGATTAGCCAAAAACATTCAGTACTTC
.,.,TRBV7-2,TRBJ2-4,CASSPGTAAKNIQYF,TGTGCCAGCAGCCCCGGGACTGCAGCCAAAAACATTCAGTACTTC
.,.,TRBV19,TRBJ2-2,CASSLGGTGELFF,TGTGCCAGCAGCCTGGGGGGAACCGGGGAGCTGTTTTTT
.,.,TRBV6-5,TRBJ2-7,CASSYRVGSEQYF,TGTGCCAGCAGCTACAGGGTTGGGAGTGAGCAGTACTTC
.,.,TRBV4-2,TRBJ2-2,CASSQHLQGATGELFF,TGTGCCAGCAGCCAACACCTCCAGGGAGCCACCGGGGAGCTGTTTTTT
.,.,TRBV28,TRBJ2-3,CASSLLGTDTQYF,TGTGCCAGCAGTTTATTGGGTACAGATACGCAGTATTTT
TRBD1,.,TRBV27,TRBJ1-5,CASRTGTGGGNQPQHF,TGTGCCAGCAGGACCGGGACAGGGGGCGGCAATCAGCCCCAGCATTTT
TRBD2,.,TRBV7-9,TRBJ2-7,CASSLLAGTSYEQYF,TGTGCCAGCAGCTTACTAGCGGGGACCTCCTACGAGCAGTACTTC
.,.,TRBV2,TRBJ2-2,CASSVMTGTGELFF,TGTGCCAGCAGCGTAATGACCGGCACCGGGGAGCTGTTTTTT
.,.,TRBV29-1,TRBJ2-3,CSVGRRDTQYF,TGCAGCGTAGGGAGAAGGGATACGCAGTATTTT
.,few,TRBV20-1,TRBJ1-1,CSARNFNEAFF,TGCAGTGCGCGGAATTTCAATGAAGCTTTCTTT
.,.,TRBV5-1,TRBJ1-2,CASSLESFGDGYTF,TGCGCCAGCAGCTTGGAGTCGTTCGGGGATGGCTACACCTTC
TRBD2,.,TRBV9,TRBJ2-3,CASSAPGTRRTDTQYF,TGTGCCAGCAGCGCACCCGGGACTAGAAGAACAGATACGCAGTATTTT
TRBD1,.,TRBV30,TRBJ2-1,CASGDRRFGEQFF,TGTGCCTCAGGGGACAGGAGGTTTGGTGAGCAGTTCTTC
TRBD1,.,TRBV28,TRBJ1-2,CASSLGGGAGYTF,TGTGCCAGCAGTTTAGGAGGGGGCGCCGGCTACACCTTC
TRBD1,once,TRBV19,TRBJ1-1,CASSDRTGVLNTEAFF,TGTGCCAGTAGTGATAGGACAGGTGTCCTGAACACTGAAGCTTTCTTT
.,.,TRBV5-1,TRBJ2-7,CASSQSSYEQYF,TGCGCCAGCAGCCAGAGCTCCTACGAGCAGTACTTC
TRBD1,.,TRBV9,TRBJ1-6,CASSGMTGINSPLHF,TGTGCCAGCAGCGGGATGACAGGGATCAATTCACCCCTCCACTTT
.,.,TRBV7-9,TRBJ1-2,CASSFRVAEGYTF,TGTGCCAGCAGCTTCCGGGTTGCCGAGGGCTACACCTTC
.,few,TRBV15,TRBJ2-7,CATSKKRGEQYF,TGTGCCACCAGCAAAAAGAGGGGGGAGCAGTACTTC
.,.,TRBV7-2,TRBJ1-5,CASSLGVSDYQPQHF,TGTGCCAGCAGCTTAGGGGTTAGTGATTATCAGCCCCAGCATTTT
TRBD2,.,TRBV5-6,TRBJ2-1,CASSSKRAGGPYNEQFF,TGTGCCAGCAGCTCCAAAAGGGCGGGAGGACCATACAATGAGCAGTTCTTC
.,.,TRBV30,TRBJ1-1,CAWSIVGAGAFF,TGTGCCTGGAGTATCGTTGGGGCAGGAGCTTTCTTT
TRBD1,.,TRBV9,TRBJ1-2,CASSVTGGDYGYTF,TGTGCCAGCAGCGTCACAGGGGGGGACTATGGCTACACCTTC
.,.,TRBV6-6,TRBJ1-3,CASGVGLEGNTIYF,TGTGCCAGCGGCGTGGGACTAGAGGGAAACACCATATATTTT
.,.,TRBV7-8,TRBJ1-2,CASSPPGSYGYTF,TGTGCCAGCAGCCCTCCGGGTTCCTATGGCTACACCTTC
.,.,TRBV9,TRBJ2-4,CASSATVRKNIQYF,TGTGCCAGCAGCGCCACGGTGAGAAAAAACATTCAGTACTTC
TRBD1,.,TRBV7-2,TRBJ2-1,CASSLGQGYGEQFF,TGTGCCAGCAGCCTGGGACAGGGATATGGTGAGCAGTTCTTC
.,.,TRBV29-1,TRBJ1-1,CSALSANTEAFF,TGCAGCGCCCTTAGTGCGAACACTGAAGCTTTCTTT
TRBD1,.,TRBV19,TRBJ1-1,CASSSSGTGRGTEAFF,TGTGCCAGTAGTAGTTCAGGGACAGGCAGGGGCACTGAAGCTTTCTTT
TRBD1,.,TRBV5-8,TRBJ2-3,CASRSTGGRDTQYF,TGTGCCAGCCGATCGACAGGGGGACGGGATACGCAGTATTTT
.,.,TRBV6-5,TRBJ1-2,CASTRGGQWGYTF,TGTGCCAGCACAAGAGGGGGTCAGTGGGGCTACACCTTC
.,.,TRBV11-2,TRBJ2-3,CASSPRPRDSQRTDTQYF,TGTGCCAGCAGCCCTCGGCCCAGGGACTCACAACGCACAGATACGCAGTATTTT
TRBD2,.,TRBV7-9,TRBJ2-7,CASSTGTSGRDEQYF,TGTGCCAGCAGCACGGGGACTAGCGGGAGGGACGAGCAGTACTTC
.,.,TRBV6-1,TRBJ1-1,CASSSGLNTEAFF,TGTGCCAGCAGCTCGGGTTTAAACACTGAAGCTTTCTTT
TRBD1,.,TRBV14,TRBJ1-2,CASSQDGQASYGYTF,TGTGCCAGCAGCCAAGATGGACAGGCCTCCTATGGCTACACCTTC
TRBD2,.,TRBV7-2,TRBJ2-2,CASSLRLAGDTGELFF,TGTGCCAGCAGCCTTCGACTAGCGGGCGACACCGGGGAGCTGTTTTTT
.,.,TRBV15,TRBJ1-5,CATSRRIRDNHQPQHF,TGTGCCACCAGCAGGCGTATCCGGGACAACCATCAGCCCCAGCATTTT
TRBD1,.,TRBV5-1,TRBJ1-2,CASSWSPGQVNYGYTF,TGCGCCAGCAGCTGGAGCCCGGGACAGGTGAACTATGGCTACACCTTC
TRBD2,.,TRBV7-2,TRBJ2-1,CASRPTSGDYNEQFF,TGTGCCAGCAGACCTACTAGCGGGGACTACAATGAGCAGTTCTTC
.,.,TRBV2,TRBJ2-2,CASMTSSRDWRWGELFF,TGTGCCAGCATGACTTCGTCCCGGGACTGGCGATGGGGGGAGCTGTTTTTT
.,.,TRBV28,TRBJ1-1,CASSLSDSKNTEAFF,TGTGCCAGCAGTTTATCCGACAGTAAGAACACTGAAGCTTTCTTT
TRBD2,.,TRBV2,TRBJ2-5,CASGKAGGLGTQYF,TGTGCCAGCGGGAAAGCGGGAGGGCTTGGGACCCAGTACTTC
TRBD1,.,TRBV28,TRBJ1-2,CASSSTGRENYGYTF,TGTGCCAGCAGTTCGACAGGGAGGGAGAACTATGGCTACACCTTC
TRBD2,.,TRBV6-5,TRBJ2-1,CASSRLAGERREQFF,TGTGCCAGCAGTCGACTAGCGGGAGAAAGGCGAGAGCAGTTCTTC
.,.,TRBV19,TRBJ2-7,CASSIRDHEQYF,TGTGCCAGTAGTATCCGGGACCACGAGCAGTACTTC
TRBD2,.,TRBV4-1,TRBJ2-7,CASSPREGSRGYEQYF,TGCGCCAGCAGCCCCCGGGAGGGGAGTCGTGGTTACGAGCAGTACTTC